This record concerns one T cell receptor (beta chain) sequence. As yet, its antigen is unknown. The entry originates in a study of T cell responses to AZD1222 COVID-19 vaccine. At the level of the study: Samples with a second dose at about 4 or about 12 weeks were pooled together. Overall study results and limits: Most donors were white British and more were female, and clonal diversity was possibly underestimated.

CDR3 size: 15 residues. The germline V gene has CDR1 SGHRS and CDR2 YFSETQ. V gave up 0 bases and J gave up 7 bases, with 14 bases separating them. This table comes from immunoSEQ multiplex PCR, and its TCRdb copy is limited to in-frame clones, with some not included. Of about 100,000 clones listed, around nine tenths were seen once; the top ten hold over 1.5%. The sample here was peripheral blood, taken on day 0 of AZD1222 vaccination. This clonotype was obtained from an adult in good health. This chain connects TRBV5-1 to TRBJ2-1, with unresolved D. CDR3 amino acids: CASSLDRNLGNEQFF. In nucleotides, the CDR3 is TGCGCCAGCAGCTTGGATAGGAACCTCGGAAATGAGCAGTTCTTC.